The present T cell receptor beta chain was sequenced within a study of blood T cell repertoires in COVID-19. Looking at the study overall: Specimens from acute and convalescent COVID-19 originated in the United States, Italy and Spain. T cells, B-cell-depleted T cells, or PBMCs supplied cDNA or gDNA.

TCRdb's table, derived via immunoSEQ multiplex PCR, lists solely in-frame clones and lacks some. The table has around 100,000 clones, about 89% seen once. The V gene's germline CDR1 is SGHKS and CDR2 YYEKEE (reference sequence). The CDR3 covers 14 residues. Germline trimming cut 4 bases from V and 1 base from J; bases unmatched to any gene: 3. This receptor was identified in a man in his fifties or sixties with active COVID-19. Source material: peripheral blood. The chain carries TRBV5-5 and TRBJ1-1; 8 positions agree with TRBD1. The CDR3, as DNA: TGTGCCAGCAGCCAGGGACAGGCGAACACTGAAGCTTTCTTT. Translation: CASSQGQANTEAFF.